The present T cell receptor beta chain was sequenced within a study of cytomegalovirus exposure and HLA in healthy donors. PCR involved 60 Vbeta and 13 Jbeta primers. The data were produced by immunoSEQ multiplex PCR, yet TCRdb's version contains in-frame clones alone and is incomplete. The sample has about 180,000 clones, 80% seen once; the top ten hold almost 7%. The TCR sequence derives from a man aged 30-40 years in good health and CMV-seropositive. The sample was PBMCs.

The CDR3: CASSAQGTQNQPQHF. The CDR3 DNA follows: TGTGCCAGCAGTGCACAAGGGACACAGAATCAGCCCCAGCATTTT. The chain links TRBV6-1 to TRBJ1-5; a weak D match, TRBD1 (6 bases). V lost 4 bases and J lost 4, with 14 bases in between. This CDR3 contains 15 residues. The germline V gene encodes CDR1 MNHNS and CDR2 SASEGT.